This is a list of T cell receptor beta chains from one sample in a study of blood T cell repertoires in COVID-19. Sequencing used immunoSEQ multiplex PCR; TCRdb keeps in-frame clones, though not all of them. The table has some 220,000 clones, around 80% seen once. Sequenced input: peripheral blood. Source of these receptors: a human donor in a cohort sampled during active COVID-19. CDR3s include the opening cysteine and the closing phenylalanine or tryptophan. The order of the fields is CDR3 DNA, CDR3 protein, J gene, clone size, D gene, V gene. A D gene is named only where the DNA matches it firmly. Where a row states a size, it is once, few, many or the class of an expanded clone; other rows omit it.

CDR3nt: TGTGCCAGCAGTTTGGGCAGGGGCAGCTATGGCTACACCTTC; CDR3aa: CASSLGRGSYGYTF; j_gene: TRBJ1-2; abundance: NA; d_gene: NA; v_gene: TRBV28
CDR3nt: TGTGCCAGCAGCTCCAGACAGTCAACAAATGAAAAACTGTTTTTT; CDR3aa: CASSSRQSTNEKLFF; j_gene: TRBJ1-4; abundance: once; d_gene: NA; v_gene: TRBV7-8
CDR3nt: TGTGCCAGCAGCTTGGTGATGGGGGGATACGAGCAGTACTTC; CDR3aa: CASSLVMGGYEQYF; j_gene: TRBJ2-7; abundance: few; d_gene: NA; v_gene: TRBV5-4
CDR3nt: TGTGCCAGCAGCCGAGGACCGGGAGCGGCCGAGCAGTACTTC; CDR3aa: CASSRGPGAAEQYF; j_gene: TRBJ2-7; abundance: NA; d_gene: NA; v_gene: TRBV7-8
CDR3nt: TGTGCCAGCAGGCATACTAGCGGGGGGTACAATGAGCAGTTCTTC; CDR3aa: CASRHTSGGYNEQFF; j_gene: TRBJ2-1; abundance: NA; d_gene: TRBD2; v_gene: TRBV14
CDR3nt: TGTGCCAGCAGCCCTATATCACGGGGAAGCTACGAGCAGTACTTC; CDR3aa: CASSPISRGSYEQYF; j_gene: TRBJ2-7; abundance: NA; d_gene: NA; v_gene: TRBV13
CDR3nt: TGTGCCAGCAGTCCCTGGGGGCCTGGAAACACCATATATTTT; CDR3aa: CASSPWGPGNTIYF; j_gene: TRBJ1-3; abundance: few; d_gene: NA; v_gene: TRBV28
CDR3nt: TGTGCCAGCAGCCGCGGACTAGCGGGGGGCCGCACCGGGGAGCTGTTTTTT; CDR3aa: CASSRGLAGGRTGELFF; j_gene: TRBJ2-2; abundance: NA; d_gene: TRBD2; v_gene: TRBV3-1/TRBV3-2
CDR3nt: TGTGCCAGCAGCCAAGAGCGTTTCTCCTACGAGCAGTACTTC; CDR3aa: CASSQERFSYEQYF; j_gene: TRBJ2-7; abundance: NA; d_gene: NA; v_gene: TRBV3-1/TRBV3-2
CDR3nt: TGTGCCAGCAGCCCCACTAGATCAGATACGCAGTATTTT; CDR3aa: CASSPTRSDTQYF; j_gene: TRBJ2-3; abundance: NA; d_gene: NA; v_gene: TRBV13
CDR3nt: TGCGCCAGCAGCCAAGCCGGGTCCTACGAGCAGTACTTC; CDR3aa: CASSQAGSYEQYF; j_gene: TRBJ2-7; abundance: few; d_gene: NA; v_gene: TRBV4-3
CDR3nt: TGTGCCAGCAGCTCTCCCGGGCGGGGGACGGATGAGCAGTTCTTC; CDR3aa: CASSSPGRGTDEQFF; j_gene: TRBJ2-1; abundance: few; d_gene: TRBD2; v_gene: TRBV6-5
CDR3nt: TGTGCCAGCAGCCCCCGGGGAGACAATGAGCAGTTCTTC; CDR3aa: CASSPRGDNEQFF; j_gene: TRBJ2-1; abundance: many; d_gene: NA; v_gene: TRBV3-1/TRBV3-2
CDR3nt: TGTGCCAGCAGCCCCCGGACAGGGGCGGGGGAGACCCAGTACTTC; CDR3aa: CASSPRTGAGETQYF; j_gene: TRBJ2-5; abundance: NA; d_gene: TRBD1; v_gene: TRBV5-8
CDR3nt: TGTGCCAGCAGCTTAGTTGGACTACCCCTCCACTTT; CDR3aa: CASSLVGLPLHF; j_gene: TRBJ1-6; abundance: NA; d_gene: NA; v_gene: TRBV7-2
CDR3nt: TGTGCCAGCAGTTTCCAGGCTGGTGAAAAACTGTTTTTT; CDR3aa: CASSFQAGEKLFF; j_gene: TRBJ1-4; abundance: NA; d_gene: NA; v_gene: TRBV12-3/TRBV12-4
CDR3nt: TGTGCCAGCAGTGCCCCGACAGGGCCGGAGACCCAGTACTTC; CDR3aa: CASSAPTGPETQYF; j_gene: TRBJ2-5; abundance: NA; d_gene: TRBD1; v_gene: TRBV2